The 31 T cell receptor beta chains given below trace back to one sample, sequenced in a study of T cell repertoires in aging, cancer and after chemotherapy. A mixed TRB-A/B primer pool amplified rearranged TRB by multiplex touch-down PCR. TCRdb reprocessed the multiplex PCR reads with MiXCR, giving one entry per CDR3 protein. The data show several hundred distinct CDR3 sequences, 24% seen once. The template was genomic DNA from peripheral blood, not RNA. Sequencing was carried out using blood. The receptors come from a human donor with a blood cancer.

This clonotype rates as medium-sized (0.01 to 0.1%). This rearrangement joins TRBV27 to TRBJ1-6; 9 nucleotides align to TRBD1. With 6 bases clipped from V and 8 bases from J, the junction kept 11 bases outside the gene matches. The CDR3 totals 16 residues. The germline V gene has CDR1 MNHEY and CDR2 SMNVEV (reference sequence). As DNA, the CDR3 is TGTGCCAGCAGCCGTCCCACAGGGGGCGTACATTCACCCCTCCACTTT. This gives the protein CASSRPTGGVHSPLHF.

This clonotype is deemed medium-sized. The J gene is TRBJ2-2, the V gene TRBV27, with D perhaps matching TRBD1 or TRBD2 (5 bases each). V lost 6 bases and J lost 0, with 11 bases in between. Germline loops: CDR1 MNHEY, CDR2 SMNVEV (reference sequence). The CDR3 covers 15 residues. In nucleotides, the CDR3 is TGTGCCAGCAGCCCGGGGACCTCGAACACCGGGGAGCTGTTTTTT. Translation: CASSPGTSNTGELFF.

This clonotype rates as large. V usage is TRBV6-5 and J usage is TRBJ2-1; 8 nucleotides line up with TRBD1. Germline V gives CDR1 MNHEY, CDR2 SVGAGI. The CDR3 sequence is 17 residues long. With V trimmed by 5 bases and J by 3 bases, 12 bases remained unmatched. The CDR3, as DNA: TGTGCCAGCAGTAAAGGACAGGGCGGTTTACTCTACAATGAGCAGTTCTTC. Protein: CASSKGQGGLLYNEQFF.

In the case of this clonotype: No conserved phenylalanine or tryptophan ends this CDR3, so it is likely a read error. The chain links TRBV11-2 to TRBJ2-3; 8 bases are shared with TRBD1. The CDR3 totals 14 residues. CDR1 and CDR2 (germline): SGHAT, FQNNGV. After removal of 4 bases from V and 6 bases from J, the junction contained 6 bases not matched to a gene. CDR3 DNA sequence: TGTGCCAGCAGCTGGGGGCAGGGGGCGGATACGCAGTATATT. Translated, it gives CASSWGQGADTQYI.

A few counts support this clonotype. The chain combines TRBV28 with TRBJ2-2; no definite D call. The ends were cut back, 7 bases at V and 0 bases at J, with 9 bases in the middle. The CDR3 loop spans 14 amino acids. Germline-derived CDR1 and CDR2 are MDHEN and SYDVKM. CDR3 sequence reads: CASTAPANTGELFF. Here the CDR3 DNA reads TGTGCCAGCACGGCGCCTGCGAACACCGGGGAGCTGTTTTTT.

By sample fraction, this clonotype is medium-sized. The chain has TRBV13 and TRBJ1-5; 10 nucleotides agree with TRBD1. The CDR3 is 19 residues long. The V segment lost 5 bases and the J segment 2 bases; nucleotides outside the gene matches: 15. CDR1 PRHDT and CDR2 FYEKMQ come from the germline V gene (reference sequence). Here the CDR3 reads CASSRSPGQGRGGNQPQHF. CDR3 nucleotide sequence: TGTGCCAGCAGCAGATCGCCGGGACAGGGGCGAGGGGGCAATCAGCCCCAGCATTTT.

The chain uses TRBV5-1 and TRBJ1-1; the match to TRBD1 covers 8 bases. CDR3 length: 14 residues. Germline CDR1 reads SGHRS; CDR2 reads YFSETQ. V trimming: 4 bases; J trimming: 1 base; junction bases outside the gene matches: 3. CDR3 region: CASSIQGANTEAFF. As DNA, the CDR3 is TGCGCCAGCAGCATCCAGGGGGCGAACACTGAAGCTTTCTTT.

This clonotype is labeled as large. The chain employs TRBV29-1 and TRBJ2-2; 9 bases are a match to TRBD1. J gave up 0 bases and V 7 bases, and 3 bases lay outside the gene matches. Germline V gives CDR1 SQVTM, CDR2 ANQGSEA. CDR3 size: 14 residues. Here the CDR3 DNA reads TGCAGCGCGGGACAGGGAACGAACACCGGGGAGCTGTTTTTT. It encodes CSAGQGTNTGELFF.

Here the CDR3 DNA reads TGTGCCAGCAGCTTAAATGTTTATCAGGCCTACTATGGCTACACCTTC. Translation: CASSLNVYQAYYGYTF. J is TRBJ1-2 and V is TRBV11-2; D unresolved. Per germline, CDR1 SGHAT and CDR2 FQNNGV. This CDR3 comprises 16 residues. Trimming shortened V by 2 bases and J by 3 bases, and 16 bases separated the two germline ends.

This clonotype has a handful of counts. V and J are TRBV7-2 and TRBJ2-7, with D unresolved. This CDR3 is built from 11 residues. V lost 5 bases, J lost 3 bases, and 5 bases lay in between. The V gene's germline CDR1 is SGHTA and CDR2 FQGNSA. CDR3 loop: CASSPSYEQYF. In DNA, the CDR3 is TGTGCCAGCAGCCCGAGCTACGAGCAGTACTTC.

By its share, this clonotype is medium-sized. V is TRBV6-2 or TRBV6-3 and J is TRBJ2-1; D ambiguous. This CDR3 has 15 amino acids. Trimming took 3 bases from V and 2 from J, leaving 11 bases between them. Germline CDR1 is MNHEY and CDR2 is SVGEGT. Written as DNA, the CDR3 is TGTGCCAGCAGTTATCCGGGTACGGCCTACAATGAGCAGTTCTTC. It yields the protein CASSYPGTAYNEQFF.

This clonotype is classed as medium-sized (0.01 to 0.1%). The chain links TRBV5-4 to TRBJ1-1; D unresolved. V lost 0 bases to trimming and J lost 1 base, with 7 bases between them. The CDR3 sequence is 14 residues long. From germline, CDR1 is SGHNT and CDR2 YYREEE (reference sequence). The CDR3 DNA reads TGTGCCAGCAGCTTGGCCGGGCCGAACACTGAAGCTTTCTTT. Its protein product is CASSLAGPNTEAFF.

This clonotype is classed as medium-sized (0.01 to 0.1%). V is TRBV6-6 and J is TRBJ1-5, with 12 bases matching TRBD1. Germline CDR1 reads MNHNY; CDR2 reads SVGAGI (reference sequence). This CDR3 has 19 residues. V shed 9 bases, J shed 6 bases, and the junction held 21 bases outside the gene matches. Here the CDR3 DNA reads TGTGCCAGGACCACCGGGACAGGGGGCTCCAGGGCCAGTCCTCAGCCCCAGCATTTT. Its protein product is CARTTGTGGSRASPQPQHF.

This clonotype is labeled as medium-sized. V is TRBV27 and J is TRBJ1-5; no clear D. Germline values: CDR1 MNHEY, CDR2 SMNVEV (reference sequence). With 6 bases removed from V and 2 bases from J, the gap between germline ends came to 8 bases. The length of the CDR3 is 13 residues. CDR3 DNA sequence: TGTGCCAGCAGCCAATTGGGCAATCAGCCCCAGCATTTT. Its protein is CASSQLGNQPQHF.

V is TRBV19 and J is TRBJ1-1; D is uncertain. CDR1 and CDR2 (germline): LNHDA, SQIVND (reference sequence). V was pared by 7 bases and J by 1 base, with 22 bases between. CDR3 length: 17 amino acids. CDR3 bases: TGTGCCAGTACCGCTGGAGGTCGAAGCCGAGGGAACACTGAAGCTTTCTTT. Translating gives CASTAGGRSRGNTEAFF.

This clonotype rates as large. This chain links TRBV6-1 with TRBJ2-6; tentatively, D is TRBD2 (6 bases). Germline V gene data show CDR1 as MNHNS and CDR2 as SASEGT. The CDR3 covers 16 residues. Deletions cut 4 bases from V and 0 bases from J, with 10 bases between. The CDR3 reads CASSGGTGSGANVLTF. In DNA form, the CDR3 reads TGTGCCAGCAGTGGCGGGACTGGCTCTGGGGCCAACGTCCTGACTTTC.

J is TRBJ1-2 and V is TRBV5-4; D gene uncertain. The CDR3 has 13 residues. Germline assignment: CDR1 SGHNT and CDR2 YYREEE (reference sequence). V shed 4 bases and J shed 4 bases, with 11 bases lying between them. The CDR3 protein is CASSNSETYGYTF. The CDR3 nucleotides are TGTGCCAGCAGCAACTCAGAAACCTATGGCTACACCTTC.

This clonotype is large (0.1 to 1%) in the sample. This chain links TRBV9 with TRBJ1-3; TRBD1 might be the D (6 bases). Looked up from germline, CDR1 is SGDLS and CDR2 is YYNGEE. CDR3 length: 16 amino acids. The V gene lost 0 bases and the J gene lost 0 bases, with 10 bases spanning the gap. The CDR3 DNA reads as TGTGCCAGCAGCGTAGCTAGCAGGGGCTCTGGAAACACCATATATTTT. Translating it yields CASSVASRGSGNTIYF.

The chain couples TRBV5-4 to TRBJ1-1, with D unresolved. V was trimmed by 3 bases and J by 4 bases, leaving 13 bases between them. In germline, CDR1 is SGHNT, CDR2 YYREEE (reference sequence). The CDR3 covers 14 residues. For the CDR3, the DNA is TGTGCCAGCAGCTCTTGGGGATGGGGCACTGAAGCTTTCTTT. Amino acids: CASSSWGWGTEAFF.

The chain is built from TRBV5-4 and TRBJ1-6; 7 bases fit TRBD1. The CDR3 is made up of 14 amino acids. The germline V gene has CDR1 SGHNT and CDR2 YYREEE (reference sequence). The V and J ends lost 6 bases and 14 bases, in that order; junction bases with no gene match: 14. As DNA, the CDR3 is TGTGCCAGCACCACGGGACAGACTGTGGGGGCCCTCCACTTT. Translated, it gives CASTTGQTVGALHF. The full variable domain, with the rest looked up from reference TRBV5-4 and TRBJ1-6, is ETGVTQSPTHLIKTRGQQVTLRCSSQSGHNTVSWYQQALGQGPQFIFQYYREEENGRGNFPPRFSGLQFPNYSSELNVNALELDDSALYLCASTTGQTVGALHFGNGTRLTVT.

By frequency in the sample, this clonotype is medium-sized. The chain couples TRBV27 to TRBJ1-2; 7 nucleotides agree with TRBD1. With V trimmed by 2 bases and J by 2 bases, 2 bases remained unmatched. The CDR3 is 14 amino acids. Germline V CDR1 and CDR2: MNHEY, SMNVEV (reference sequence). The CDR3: CASSLQGGNYGYTF. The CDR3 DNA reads TGTGCCAGCAGTTTACAGGGGGGAAACTATGGCTACACCTTC.

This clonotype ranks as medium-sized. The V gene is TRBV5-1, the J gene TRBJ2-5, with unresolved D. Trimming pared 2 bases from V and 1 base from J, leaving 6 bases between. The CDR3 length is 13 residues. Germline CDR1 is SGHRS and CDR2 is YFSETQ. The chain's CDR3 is CASSLRTQETQYF. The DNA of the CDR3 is TGCGCCAGCAGCTTAAGGACCCAAGAGACCCAGTACTTC.

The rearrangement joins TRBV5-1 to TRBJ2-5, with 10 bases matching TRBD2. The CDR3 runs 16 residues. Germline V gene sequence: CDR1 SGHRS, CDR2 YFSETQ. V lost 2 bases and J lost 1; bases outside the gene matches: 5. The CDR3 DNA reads TGCGCCAGCAGCTTCCAACTAGCGGGGCGCCAAGAGACCCAGTACTTC. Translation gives CASSFQLAGRQETQYF.

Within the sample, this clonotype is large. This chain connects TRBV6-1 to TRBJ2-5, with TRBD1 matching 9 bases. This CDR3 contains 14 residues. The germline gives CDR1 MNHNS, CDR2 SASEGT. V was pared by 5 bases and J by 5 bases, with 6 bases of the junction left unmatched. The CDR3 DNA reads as TGTGCCAGCAGTAAGGGACAGGGATCGGAGACCCAGTACTTC. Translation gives CASSKGQGSETQYF.

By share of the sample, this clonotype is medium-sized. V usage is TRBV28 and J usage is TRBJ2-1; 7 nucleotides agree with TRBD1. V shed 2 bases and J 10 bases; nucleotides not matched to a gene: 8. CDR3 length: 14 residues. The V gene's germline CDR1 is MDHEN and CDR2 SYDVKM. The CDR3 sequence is CASSLPVRGREQFF. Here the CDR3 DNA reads TGTGCCAGCAGTTTACCTGTGAGGGGGCGGGAGCAGTTCTTC.

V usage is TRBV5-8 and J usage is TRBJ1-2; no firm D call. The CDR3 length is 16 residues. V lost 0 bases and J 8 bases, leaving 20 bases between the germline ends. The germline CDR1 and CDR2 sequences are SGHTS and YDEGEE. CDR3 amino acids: CASSLAMWLLDEGYTF. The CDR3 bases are TGTGCCAGCAGCTTGGCCATGTGGCTGTTGGACGAAGGCTACACCTTC.

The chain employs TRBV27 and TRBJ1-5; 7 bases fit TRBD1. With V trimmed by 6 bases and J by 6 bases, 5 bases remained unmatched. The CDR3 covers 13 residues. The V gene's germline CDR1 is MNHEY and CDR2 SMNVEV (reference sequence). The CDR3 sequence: CASSPDRLQPQHF. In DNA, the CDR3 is TGTGCCAGCAGCCCGGACAGGCTTCAGCCCCAGCATTTT.

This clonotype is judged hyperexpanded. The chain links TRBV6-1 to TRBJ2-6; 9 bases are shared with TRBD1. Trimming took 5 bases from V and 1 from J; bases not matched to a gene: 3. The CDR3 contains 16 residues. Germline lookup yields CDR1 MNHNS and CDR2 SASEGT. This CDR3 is CASSHRGLSGANVLTF. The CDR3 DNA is TGTGCCAGCAGTCACAGGGGGCTATCTGGGGCCAACGTCCTGACTTTC.

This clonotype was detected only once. The DNA for the CDR3 is TGTGCCATCAGTGAGTCATGGGGGAAAGGGTACGAGCAGTACTTC. The encoded protein is CAISESWGKGYEQYF. The genes are TRBV10-3 and TRBJ2-7; D may be TRBD1 or TRBD2 (5 bases each). This CDR3 spans 15 amino acids. Germline V CDR1 and CDR2: ENHRY, SYGVKD. Trimming pared 0 bases from V and 4 bases from J, leaving 13 bases between.

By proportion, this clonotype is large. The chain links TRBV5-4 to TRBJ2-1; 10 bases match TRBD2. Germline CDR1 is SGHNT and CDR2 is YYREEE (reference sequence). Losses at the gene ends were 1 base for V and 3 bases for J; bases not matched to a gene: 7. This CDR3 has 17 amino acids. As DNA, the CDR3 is TGTGCCAGCAGCTTGTTAAGCGGGAGGGCCAACTACAATGAGCAGTTCTTC. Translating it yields CASSLLSGRANYNEQFF.

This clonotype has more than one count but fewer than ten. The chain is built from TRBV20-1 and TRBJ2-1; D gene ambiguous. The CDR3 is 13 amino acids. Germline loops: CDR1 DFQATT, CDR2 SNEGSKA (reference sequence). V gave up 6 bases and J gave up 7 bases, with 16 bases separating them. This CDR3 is CSALPRVLNEQFF. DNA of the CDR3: TGCAGTGCCCTCCCCCGAGTTTTAAATGAGCAGTTCTTC.